This T cell receptor beta chain was documented in a study of blood T cell repertoires in COVID-19. Study details: The United States, Italy and Spain provided the acute and convalescent COVID-19 samples. T cells, B-cell-depleted T cells, or PBMCs provided the cDNA or gDNA that served as material.

Germline CDR1 is SGHRS and CDR2 is YFSETQ. The V segment lost 5 bases and the J segment 3 bases; nucleotides outside the gene matches: 7. There are 15 residues in the CDR3. The study recruited people aged about 18 to 90 years across some 23 US areas. Cohort 3 recovered donors had two negative PCRs, clearance, or symptom resolution. Generated by immunoSEQ multiplex PCR, the TCRdb table keeps only in-frame clones and is missing some. The data show some 200,000 clones, approximately 84% seen once. Sequences were obtained from PBMCs or T cells enriched from blood (not recorded which). This chain links TRBV5-1 with TRBJ1-4, with 7 bases that match TRBD1. The TCR originated in a man aged 35 to 55 who had recovered from COVID-19. Here the CDR3 reads CASRSTGSSNEKLFF. The CDR3 nucleotides are TGCGCCAGCAGATCGACAGGGTCATCTAATGAAAAACTGTTTTTT.